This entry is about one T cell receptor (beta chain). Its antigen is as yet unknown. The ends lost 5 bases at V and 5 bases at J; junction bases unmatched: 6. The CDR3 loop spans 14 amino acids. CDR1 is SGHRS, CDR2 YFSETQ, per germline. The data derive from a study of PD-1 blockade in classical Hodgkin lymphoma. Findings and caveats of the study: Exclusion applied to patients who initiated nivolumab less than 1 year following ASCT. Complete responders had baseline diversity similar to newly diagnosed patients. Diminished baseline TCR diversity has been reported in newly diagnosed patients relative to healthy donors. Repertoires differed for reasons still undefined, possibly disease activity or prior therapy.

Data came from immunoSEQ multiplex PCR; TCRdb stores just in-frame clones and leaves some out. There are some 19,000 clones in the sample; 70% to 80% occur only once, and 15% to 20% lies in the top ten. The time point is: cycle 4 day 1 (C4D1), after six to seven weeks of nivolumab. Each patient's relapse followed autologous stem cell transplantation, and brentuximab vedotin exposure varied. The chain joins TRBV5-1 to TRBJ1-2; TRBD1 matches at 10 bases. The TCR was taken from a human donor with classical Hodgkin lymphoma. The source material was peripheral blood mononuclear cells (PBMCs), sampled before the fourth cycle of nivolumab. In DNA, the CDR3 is TGCGCCAGCAGAATAGGACAGGGGGATTATGGCTACACCTTC. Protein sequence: CASRIGQGDYGYTF.